This T cell receptor (beta chain) was found in a study of shared clonotypes between healthy human individuals. V lost 5 bases and J lost 6; bases outside the gene matches: 5. The germline gives CDR1 SGHNT, CDR2 YYREEE (reference sequence). The CDR3 length is 15 residues. Unsorted PBMC samples were amplified in replicate PCRs containing approximately 300 ng DNA, tens of thousands of T cell genomes. TCRdb's copy holds only in-frame clones and misses some; the assay was immunoSEQ multiplex PCR. The data contain 450,000 to 500,000 clones, over 70% of them singletons. Specimen: PBMCs. The TCR originated in a woman in her forties in good health. Some clones in this sample may be carry-over from other donors' samples. The J gene is TRBJ2-1, the V gene TRBV5-4; 13 bases agree with TRBD2. This CDR3 reads CASSPGLAGVNEQFF. The CDR3 nucleotides are TGTGCCAGCAGTCCTGGACTAGCGGGAGTCAATGAGCAGTTCTTC.